This TCR beta chain was recorded in a study of memory CD4+ T cells and cytomegalovirus serostatus. General study findings and limits: CD4+ memory repertoires contained about two fifths of the 164 reported CMV TCRbeta sequences.

About this clone: Its antigen is currently unknown.

Single viable CD3+CD4+CD8-CD45RO+ cells were sorted as the memory CD4+ T cells. Study processing details: After removing out-of-frame reads, around 2,000,000 distinct TCRbeta sequences remained. Clones were sequenced by immunoSEQ multiplex PCR, and TCRdb holds only the in-frame ones, with some missing. Clone size and V and J calls were adopted from that table, with D and trimming inferred from the DNA. The table records about 50,000 clones, under 90% of them present only once. This CDR3 spans 12 amino acids. With 5 bases removed from V and 3 bases from J, the gap between germline ends came to 7 bases. Looked up from germline, CDR1 is LGHNT and CDR2 is FRNRAP.

The chain links TRBV12-5 to TRBJ1-1, with D unclear. The specimen sequenced was memory CD4+ T cells from blood. The sequence was collected from an adult in good health and CMV-seronegative. CDR3 residues: CASGVADTEAFF. The CDR3 DNA sequence: TGTGCTAGTGGTGTAGCAGACACTGAAGCTTTCTTT.